This entry describes one T cell receptor beta chain. Antigen unknown. This entry belongs to a study of cytomegalovirus exposure and HLA in healthy donors. Sequenced by immunoSEQ multiplex PCR; TCRdb stores in-frame clones only, minus some. The table records about 350,000 clones, about 85% of them present only once. The germline V and J ends were trimmed by 0 bases and 3 bases, with 14 bases remaining between them. The CDR3 is 16 amino acids. CDR1 and CDR2 from the germline V gene are SGHRS and YFSETQ. Study findings and constraints: According to a later analysis, TCR clusters from the first cohort tended to co-occur in the 120 or so validation repertoires.

The sample taken for sequencing was PBMCs. This TCR derives from a woman aged 25 to 39 in good health and CMV-seropositive. This sequence joins TRBV5-1 and TRBJ2-3; no clear D gene. The CDR3 is CASSLGQTSSTDTQYF. The CDR3 DNA sequence: TGCGCCAGCAGCTTGGGTCAGACTTCCTCAACAGATACGCAGTATTTT.